This entry describes one T cell receptor beta chain. This sample stems from a study of resident and recirculating memory T cells in vitiligo. This CDR3 has 15 residues. CDR1 is MNHEY, CDR2 SMNVEV, per germline (reference sequence). Trimming took 3 bases from V and 0 from J, leaving 9 bases between them. Stable vitiligo meant no lesion change over the previous 6 months. The repertoire was sequenced with immunoSEQ multiplex PCR; TCRdb's copy has only in-frame clones and lacks some. The sample has fewer than 85,000 clones; around 92% are singletons. The genes are TRBV27 and TRBJ2-1, with TRBD1 as a possible D gene (6 bases). The material sequenced was blood. The source is a male donor with vitiligo. In DNA, the CDR3 is TGTGCCAGCAGTTTGGGGGCGGTCTCCTACAATGAGCAGTTCTTC. This gives the protein CASSLGAVSYNEQFF.